This T cell receptor beta chain was obtained from a study of blood T cell repertoires in COVID-19. Overall study context: Researchers got acute and convalescent COVID-19 samples from the United States, Italy and Spain. T cells, B-cell-depleted T cells, or PBMCs provided the cDNA or gDNA that served as material.

Per the authors' pipeline: For nucleated cells, counts were estimated from reference gene primer amplification. Generated by immunoSEQ multiplex PCR, the TCRdb table keeps only in-frame clones and is missing some. The V and J calls and clone size are taken from that table; D and trimming were inferred from the DNA. The sample records around 20,000 clones, roughly 90% being singletons. The CDR3 has 18 amino acids. V shed 4 bases and J 3 bases; nucleotides not matched to a gene: 15. Germline V gene sequence: CDR1 MGHRA, CDR2 YSYEKL. The gene calls are TRBV4-1 and TRBJ2-3; 8 positions match TRBD2. The sequence was collected from a human donor in a cohort sampled during active COVID-19. The donor label of this sample is uncertain. Sequencing input: peripheral blood. The CDR3 DNA follows: TGCGCCAGCAGCCTAAACGCGATGCGGGCGGGAGGTACAGATACGCAGTATTTT. Translating it yields CASSLNAMRAGGTDTQYF.